This T cell receptor (beta chain) was found in a study of blood T cell repertoires in COVID-19. The wider study: Acute and convalescent COVID-19 specimens originated in the United States, Italy and Spain. PBMCs, B-cell-depleted T cells, or T cells were the source of the cDNA or gDNA that made up the material.

The V segment lost 4 bases and the J segment 3 bases; nucleotides outside the gene matches: 16. CDR1 is MGHRA, CDR2 YSYEKL, per germline. The CDR3 consists of 18 residues. Generated by immunoSEQ multiplex PCR, the TCRdb table keeps only in-frame clones and is missing some. Of a few hundred thousand clones listed, roughly 88% were seen once; the top ten hold 14% to 15%. This study enrolled people aged about 18 to 100 from 20 to 25 US geographic areas. Assignments of participants to cohorts depended upon their own reported clinical history. This clone was recorded a few times. This TCR came from a woman between 45 and 60 years old with acute COVID-19. Sequencing was carried out using PBMCs or T cells enriched from blood (not recorded which). The V and J genes are TRBV4-1 and TRBJ1-2, with 8 positions matching TRBD1. CDR3 sequence reads: CASSRGQGAYFKDYGYTF. CDR3 sequence (DNA): TGCGCCAGCAGCCGCGGCCAGGGGGCGTATTTCAAGGACTATGGCTACACCTTC.